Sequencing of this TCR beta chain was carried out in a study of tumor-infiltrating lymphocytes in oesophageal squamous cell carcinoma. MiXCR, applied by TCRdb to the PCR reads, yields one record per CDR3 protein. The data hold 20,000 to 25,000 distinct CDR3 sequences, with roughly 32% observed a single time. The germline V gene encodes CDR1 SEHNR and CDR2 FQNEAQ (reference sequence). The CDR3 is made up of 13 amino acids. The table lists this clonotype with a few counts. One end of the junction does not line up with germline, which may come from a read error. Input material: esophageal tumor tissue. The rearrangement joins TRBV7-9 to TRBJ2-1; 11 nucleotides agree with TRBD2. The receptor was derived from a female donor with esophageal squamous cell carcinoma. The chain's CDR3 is CASSLVPLAGEYF. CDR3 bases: TGTGCCAGCAGCTTAGTTCCACTAGCGGGAGAGTACTTC.